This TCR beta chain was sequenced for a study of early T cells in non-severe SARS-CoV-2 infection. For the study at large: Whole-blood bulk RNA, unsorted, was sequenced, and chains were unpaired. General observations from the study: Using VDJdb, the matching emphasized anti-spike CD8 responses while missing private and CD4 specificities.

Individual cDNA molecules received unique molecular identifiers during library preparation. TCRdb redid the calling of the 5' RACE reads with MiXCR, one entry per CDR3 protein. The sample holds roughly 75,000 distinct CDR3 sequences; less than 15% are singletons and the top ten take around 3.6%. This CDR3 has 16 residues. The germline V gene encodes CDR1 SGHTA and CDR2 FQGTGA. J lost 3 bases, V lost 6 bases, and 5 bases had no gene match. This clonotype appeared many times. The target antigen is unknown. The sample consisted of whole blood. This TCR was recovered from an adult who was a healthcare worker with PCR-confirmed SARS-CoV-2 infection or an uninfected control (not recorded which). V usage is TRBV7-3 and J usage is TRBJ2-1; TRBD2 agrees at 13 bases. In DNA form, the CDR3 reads TGTGCCAGCAGACAGGGGACTAGCGGGGTCTACAATGAGCAGTTCTTC. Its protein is CASRQGTSGVYNEQFF.